One sample yielded the 25 T cell receptor beta chains listed below, sequenced in a study of blood T cells in healthy people across ages. The second PCR ran roughly 6 to 11 cycles with a sample-barcoded 5' primer and J-beta primers. MiXCR, applied by TCRdb to the 5' RACE reads, yields one record per CDR3 protein. In the table there are some 1.8 million distinct CDR3 sequences, approximately 40% of which are singletons. Sequenced input: blood. All receptors derive from a human donor in good health.

The chain carries TRBV25-1 and TRBJ2-5; 7 bases are a match to TRBD2. V was clipped by 6 bases and J by 11 bases; unmatched bases: 6. There are 11 residues in the CDR3. Germline V gene data show CDR1 as MGHDK and CDR2 as SYGVNS. The CDR3 nucleotides are TGTGCCAGCAGGATGACGCGGGAGCAGTACTTC. This sequence encodes CASRMTREQYF.

V and J are TRBV6-5 and TRBJ2-5, with no clear D. CDR3 size: 11 residues. The ends were cut back, 8 bases at V and 11 bases at J, with 15 bases in the middle. Germline V gene data show CDR1 as MNHEY and CDR2 as SVGAGI. The CDR3 DNA is TGTGCCAGCGCGGCCTATGATGAGCAGTACTTC. It translates to CASAAYDEQYF.

This clonotype appeared a few times. The rearrangement links TRBV20-1 to TRBJ1-1; TRBD1 aligns across 8 bases. The V gene's germline CDR1 is DFQATT and CDR2 SNEGSKA (reference sequence). V was clipped by 2 bases and J by 4 bases; unmatched bases: 6. The CDR3 totals 14 residues. The CDR3 loop reads CSARRAGGTTEAFF. The CDR3 DNA is TGCAGTGCTAGAAGGGCAGGGGGCACCACTGAAGCTTTCTTT.

Remarks on this clonotype: A junction boundary mismatches the germline segment, possibly from a read error. J is TRBJ1-2 and V is TRBV6-6; D remains unclear. From germline, CDR1 is MNHNY and CDR2 SVGAGI (reference sequence). The CDR3 is made up of 9 amino acids. CDR3 loop: CTSSYGYTF. The CDR3 DNA reads TGTACCAGCAGTTATGGCTACACCTTC.

This clonotype appeared a few times. The chain recombines TRBV6-5 with TRBJ2-7, with TRBD1 as a possible D gene (5 bases). Germline values: CDR1 MNHEY, CDR2 SVGAGI. The CDR3 length is 13 residues. With 7 bases removed from V and 5 bases from J, the gap between germline ends came to 15 bases. Here the CDR3 DNA reads TGTGCCAGCAAGTATGGCCCGACAGACGAGCAGTACTTC. It codes for CASKYGPTDEQYF.

The chain joins TRBV4-3 to TRBJ1-2; 8 bases line up with TRBD1. From germline, CDR1 is LGHNA and CDR2 YSLEER. V lost 4 bases to trimming and J lost 12 bases; unmatched junction nucleotides: 31. The CDR3 has 20 residues. The CDR3 spells CASSPESGQVAKIKRREHTF. DNA for the CDR3: TGCGCCAGCAGCCCCGAATCGGGACAGGTCGCGAAGATTAAGAGAAGGGAGCACACCTTC.

V is TRBV12-3 or TRBV12-4 and J is TRBJ2-3, with 14 bases that match TRBD2. Trimming at V came to 6 bases and at J to 7 bases, leaving 3 bases not matched to a gene. The CDR3 sequence is 14 residues long. The CDR3 protein is CASRTSGGAYTQYF. CDR3 coding DNA: TGTGCCAGCAGGACTAGCGGGGGGGCCTATACGCAGTATTTT.

This clonotype has just a few counts. This chain uses TRBV4-3 with TRBJ2-7; D is uncertain. The CDR3 is 13 residues long. Trimming left V 0 bases short and J 7 bases short, with 10 bases between. Looked up from germline, CDR1 is LGHNA and CDR2 is YSLEER. The DNA of the CDR3 is TGCGCCAGCAGCCAAGATCCCCTAGGGGAGCAGTACTTC. It specifies CASSQDPLGEQYF.

V gene TRBV7-2 combines with J gene TRBJ1-5, with no clear D. V lost 5 bases, J lost 4 bases, and 12 bases lay in between. This CDR3 is built from 14 residues. Germline V gene data show CDR1 as SGHTA and CDR2 as FQGNSA. The CDR3 loop reads CASSQGPFNQPQHF. CDR3 DNA: TGTGCCAGCAGCCAAGGACCGTTTAATCAGCCCCAGCATTTT.

The chain recombines TRBV6-6 with TRBJ2-2, with 11 nucleotides matching TRBD1. Germline lookup yields CDR1 MNHNY and CDR2 SVGAGI (reference sequence). V was clipped by 8 bases and J by 13 bases; unmatched bases: 3. The CDR3 is 11 residues long. The CDR3 region has the DNA TGTGCCAGCGGGACAGGGGGGAGGCTGTTTTTT. Its translation: CASGTGGRLFF.

The V call is TRBV5-1, the J call TRBJ2-3, with D possibly being TRBD1 (5 bases). The V end lost 4 bases, the J end lost 5 bases, and 11 bases lay between the germline ends. Germline V gives CDR1 SGHRS, CDR2 YFSETQ. This CDR3 comprises 13 residues. The CDR3 protein is CASSAVRGDTQYF. The CDR3, as DNA: TGCGCCAGCAGCGCAGTAAGGGGAGATACGCAGTATTTT.

The V gene is TRBV7-2, the J gene TRBJ2-5; tentative D call: TRBD2 (5 bases). This CDR3 contains 16 residues. Germline V gene data show CDR1 as SGHTA and CDR2 as FQGNSA. V was clipped by 1 base and J by 1 base, with 13 bases between them. The CDR3, as DNA: TGTGCCAGCAGCTTAGTTAGGGCAAGCGGCCAAGAGACCCAGTACTTC. Its translation is CASSLVRASGQETQYF.

This clonotype showed up just a few times. The gene calls are TRBV20-1 and TRBJ2-4; unclear D gene. Matching the DNA end better, TRBJ2-7 makes the J call doubtful. CDR1 is DFQATT, CDR2 SNEGSKA, per germline (reference sequence). The CDR3 length is 11 residues. The DNA of the CDR3 is TGCAGTGCTAGAGATGACCCCGAGCAGTACTTC. It is translated as CSARDDPEQYF.

This rearrangement joins TRBV30 to TRBJ2-7, with D possibly TRBD1 on 6 matching bases. The length of the CDR3 is 13 residues. V was pared by 6 bases and J by 3 bases, with 15 bases between. From germline, CDR1 is GTSNPN and CDR2 SVGIG (reference sequence). CDR3 bases: TGTGCCTGCACAGGACAGAAGTTCTACGAGCAGTACTTC. Its protein product is CACTGQKFYEQYF.

The rearrangement uses TRBV4-2 and TRBJ2-5; TRBD2 matches at 14 bases. J was trimmed by 5 bases and V by 0 bases; bases with no gene match: 2. The CDR3 extends over 16 amino acids. Germline CDR1 LGHNA, CDR2 YNFKEQ. The CDR3 nucleotides read TGTGCCAGCAGCCAAGAGTGGACTAGCGGGAGGGAGACCCAGTACTTC. Its translation is CASSQEWTSGRETQYF.

This clonotype was seen more than once but under ten times. V usage is TRBV6-1 and J usage is TRBJ1-5; 7 bases are a match to TRBD1. There are 15 residues in the CDR3. Germline V gene data show CDR1 as MNHNS and CDR2 as SASEGT. After removal of 6 bases from V and 3 bases from J, the junction contained 8 bases not matched to a gene. CDR3 loop: CASSLQGPDNQPQHF. In DNA form, the CDR3 reads TGTGCCAGCAGCTTACAGGGGCCAGACAATCAGCCCCAGCATTTT.

The chain recombines TRBV5-1 with TRBJ2-1; D is possibly TRBD2 (7 bases). This CDR3 is built from 13 residues. V lost 6 bases to trimming and J lost 8 bases, with 15 bases between them. The germline gives CDR1 SGHRS, CDR2 YFSETQ. This chain's CDR3 is CASTFAGADEQFF. The DNA of the CDR3 is TGCGCCAGCACCTTTGCGGGGGCGGATGAGCAGTTCTTC.

V usage is TRBV7-9 and J usage is TRBJ2-1; D is ambiguous. From germline, CDR1 is SEHNR and CDR2 FQNEAQ (reference sequence). V was trimmed by 6 bases and J by 0 bases, leaving 24 bases between them. The CDR3 covers 19 residues. The CDR3 here is CASSSLRAGSFSSYNEQFF. CDR3 sequence (DNA): TGTGCCAGCAGTTCCCTTCGAGCAGGCTCCTTCTCCTCCTACAATGAGCAGTTCTTC.

J is TRBJ2-1 and V is TRBV10-3; D is possibly TRBD2 (6 bases). Germline lookup yields CDR1 ENHRY and CDR2 SYGVKD. The CDR3 covers 16 residues. V lost 0 bases and J lost 4, with 13 bases in between. CDR3 in DNA: TGTGCCATCAGTGAGTCCGCTAGCGAGGAGTACAATGAGCAGTTCTTC. It encodes CAISESASEEYNEQFF.

Comment on this clonotype: It may be a read error: a sequence one base away is much more abundant. The chain has TRBV29-1 and TRBJ2-7; D is uncertain. CDR1 and CDR2 from the germline V gene are SQVTM and ANQGSEA. CDR3 length equals 14 residues. DNA for the CDR3: TGCAGCGTTCTCCAACCGGGCCAGAGATACGAGCGGTACTTC. Residues: CSVLQPGQRYERYF.

This clonotype has only a few counts. The chain links TRBV29-1 to TRBJ2-1; D may be TRBD1 or TRBD2 (5 bases each). The germline gives CDR1 SQVTM, CDR2 ANQGSEA. V lost 4 bases to trimming and J lost 5 bases, with 12 bases between them. The CDR3 runs 13 residues. This chain's CDR3 is CSVVTVGDNEQFF. The CDR3 coding sequence is TGCAGCGTTGTAACAGTGGGGGACAATGAGCAGTTCTTC.

The CDR3 region has the DNA TGTGCCACCAGCGACCCGGGACGGAACTATGGCTACACCTTC. Translated: CATSDPGRNYGYTF. This chain connects TRBV15 to TRBJ1-2; a possible D gene is TRBD1 (5 bases). CDR1 and CDR2 (germline): LNHNV, YYDKDF (reference sequence). This CDR3 has 14 residues. V dropped 5 bases and J dropped 2 bases, with 12 bases sitting between them.

In its sample, this clonotype was seen once. The chain links TRBV13 to TRBJ2-3; 10 nucleotides line up with TRBD1. The CDR3 loop spans 16 amino acids. The trim removed 3 bases at V and 1 base at J, leaving 4 bases unmatched. Germline-derived CDR1 and CDR2 are PRHDT and FYEKMQ (reference sequence). The CDR3 region has the DNA TGTGCCAGCAGCTTGCCCGGGACAGGGGGCACAGATACGCAGTATTTT. Translated, it gives CASSLPGTGGTDTQYF. Full variable domain (remainder filled in from reference TRBV13 and TRBJ2-3): AAGVIQSPRHLIKEKRETATLKCYPIPRHDTVYWYQQGPGQDPQFLISFYEKMQSDKGSIPDRFSAQQFSDYHSELNMSSLELGDSALYFCASSLPGTGGTDTQYFGPGTRLTVL.

In its sample, this clonotype was seen a few times. The chain uses TRBV7-2 and TRBJ2-1; D may correspond to TRBD1 or TRBD2 (5 bases each). The V and J ends lost 7 bases and 9 bases respectively, with 16 bases between them. This CDR3 spans 13 amino acids. Germline values: CDR1 SGHTA, CDR2 FQGNSA. The CDR3 here is CASTLGVFGEQFF. The CDR3 DNA is TGTGCCAGCACCTTGGGGGTTTTTGGTGAGCAGTTCTTC.

This clonotype turned up a few times. V usage is TRBV3-1 and J usage is TRBJ2-5, with a tentative D call TRBD1 (5 bases). CDR1 and CDR2 from the germline V gene are LGHDT and YNNKEL (reference sequence). V lost 0 bases to trimming and J lost 4 bases, with 12 bases between them. CDR3 length equals 15 residues. The CDR3 bases are TGTGCCAGCAGCCAAGAAAGGGGCTTCGGAGAGACCCAGTACTTC. Protein product: CASSQERGFGETQYF.